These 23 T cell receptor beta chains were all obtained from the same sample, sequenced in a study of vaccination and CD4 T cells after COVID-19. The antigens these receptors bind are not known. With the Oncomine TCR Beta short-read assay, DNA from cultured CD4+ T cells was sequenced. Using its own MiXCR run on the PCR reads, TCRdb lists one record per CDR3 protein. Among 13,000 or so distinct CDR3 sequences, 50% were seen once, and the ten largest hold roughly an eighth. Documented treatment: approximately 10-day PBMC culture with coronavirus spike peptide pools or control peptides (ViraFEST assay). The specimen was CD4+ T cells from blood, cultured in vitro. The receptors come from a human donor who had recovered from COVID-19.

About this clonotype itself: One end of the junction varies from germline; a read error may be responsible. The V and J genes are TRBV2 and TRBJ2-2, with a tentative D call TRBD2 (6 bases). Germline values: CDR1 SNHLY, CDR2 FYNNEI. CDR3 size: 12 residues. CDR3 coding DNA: TGTGCCAGCAGAGAGAACACCGGGGGGCTGTTTTTT. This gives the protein CASRENTGGLFF.

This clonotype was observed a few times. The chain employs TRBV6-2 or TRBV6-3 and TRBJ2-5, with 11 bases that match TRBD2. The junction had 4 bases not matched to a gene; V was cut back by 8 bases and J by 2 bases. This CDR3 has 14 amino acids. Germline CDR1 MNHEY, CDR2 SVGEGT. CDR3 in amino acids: CASRLAGLQETQYF. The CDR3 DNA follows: TGTGCCAGCCGACTAGCGGGGCTGCAAGAGACCCAGTACTTC.

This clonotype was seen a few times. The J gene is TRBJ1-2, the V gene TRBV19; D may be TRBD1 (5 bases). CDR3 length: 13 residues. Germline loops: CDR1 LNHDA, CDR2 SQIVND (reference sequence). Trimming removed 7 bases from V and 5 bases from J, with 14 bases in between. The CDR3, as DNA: TGTGCCAGTAAGAGGGGAGGGCGATATGGCTACACCTTC. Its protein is CASKRGGRYGYTF.

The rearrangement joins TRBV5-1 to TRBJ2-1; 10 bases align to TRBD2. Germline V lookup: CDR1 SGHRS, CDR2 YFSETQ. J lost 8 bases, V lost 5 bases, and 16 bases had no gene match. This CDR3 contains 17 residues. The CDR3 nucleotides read TGCGCCAGCAGGGCCGGGACTAGCGCCTCTTTGGGGGATGAGCAGTTCTTC. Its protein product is CASRAGTSASLGDEQFF. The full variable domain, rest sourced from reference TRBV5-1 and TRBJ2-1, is KAGVTQTPRYLIKTRGQQVTLSCSPISGHRSVSWYQQTPGQGLQFLFEYFSETQRNKGNFPGRFSGRQFSNSRSEMNVSTLELGDSALYLCASRAGTSASLGDEQFFGPGTRLTVL.

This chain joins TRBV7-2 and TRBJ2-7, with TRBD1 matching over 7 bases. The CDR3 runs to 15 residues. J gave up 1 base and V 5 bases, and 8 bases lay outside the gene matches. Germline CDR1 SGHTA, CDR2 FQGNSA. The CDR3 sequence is CASSARQGSSYEQYF. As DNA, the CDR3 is TGTGCCAGCAGCGCTCGACAGGGTTCGTCCTACGAGCAGTACTTC.

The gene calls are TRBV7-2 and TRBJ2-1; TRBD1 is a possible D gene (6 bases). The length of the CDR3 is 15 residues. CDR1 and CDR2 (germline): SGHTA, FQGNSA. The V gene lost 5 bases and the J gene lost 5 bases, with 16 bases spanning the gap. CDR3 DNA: TGTGCCAGCAGCATAGGGGGAGTTGGGGACAATGAGCAGTTCTTC. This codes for CASSIGGVGDNEQFF.

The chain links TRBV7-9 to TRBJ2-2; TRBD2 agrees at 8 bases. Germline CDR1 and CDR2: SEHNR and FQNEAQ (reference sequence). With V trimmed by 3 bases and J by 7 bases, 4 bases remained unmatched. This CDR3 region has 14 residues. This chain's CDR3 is CASSFSGGDGELFF. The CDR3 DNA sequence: TGTGCCAGCAGCTTCTCCGGGGGGGACGGGGAGCTGTTTTTT.

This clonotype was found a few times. The CDR3 loop reads CASSEWTGELFF. In DNA form, the CDR3 reads TGTGCCAGTAGTGAATGGACCGGGGAGCTGTTTTTT. The rearrangement links TRBV19 to TRBJ2-2; D uncertain. There are 12 residues in the CDR3. The germline V gene encodes CDR1 LNHDA and CDR2 SQIVND (reference sequence). The V end was cut by 5 bases, the J end by 5 bases, with 6 bases between.

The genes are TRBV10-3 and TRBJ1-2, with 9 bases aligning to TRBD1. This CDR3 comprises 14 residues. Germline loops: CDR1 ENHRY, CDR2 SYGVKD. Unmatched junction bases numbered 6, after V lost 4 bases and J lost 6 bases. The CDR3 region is CAISASDRGDGYTF. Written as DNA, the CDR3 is TGTGCCATCAGTGCATCGGACAGGGGAGATGGCTACACCTTC.

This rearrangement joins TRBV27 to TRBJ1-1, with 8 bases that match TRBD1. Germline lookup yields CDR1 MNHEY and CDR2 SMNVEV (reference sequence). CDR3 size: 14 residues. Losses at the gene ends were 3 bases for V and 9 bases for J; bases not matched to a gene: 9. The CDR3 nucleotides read TGTGCCAGCAGTTTTCAATCCGACAGGGGTCAAGCTTTCTTT. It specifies CASSFQSDRGQAFF.

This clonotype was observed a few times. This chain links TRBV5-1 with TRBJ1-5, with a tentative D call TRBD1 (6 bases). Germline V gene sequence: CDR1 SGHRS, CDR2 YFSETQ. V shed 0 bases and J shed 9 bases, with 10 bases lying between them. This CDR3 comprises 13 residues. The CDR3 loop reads CASSLEGGTPQHF. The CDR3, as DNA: TGCGCCAGCAGCTTGGAGGGGGGTACGCCCCAGCATTTT.

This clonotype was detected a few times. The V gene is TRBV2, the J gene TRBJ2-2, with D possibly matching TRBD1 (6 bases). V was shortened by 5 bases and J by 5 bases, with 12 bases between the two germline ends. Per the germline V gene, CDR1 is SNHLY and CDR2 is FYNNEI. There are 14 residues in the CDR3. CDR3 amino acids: CASSSLQGTGELFF. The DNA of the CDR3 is TGTGCCAGCAGTAGTCTACAGGGAACCGGGGAGCTGTTTTTT.

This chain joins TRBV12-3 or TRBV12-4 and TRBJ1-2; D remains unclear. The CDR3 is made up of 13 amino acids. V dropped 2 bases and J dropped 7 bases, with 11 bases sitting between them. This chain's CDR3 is CASSLLMGSGYTF. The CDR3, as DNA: TGTGCCAGCAGTTTATTGATGGGAAGTGGCTACACCTTC.

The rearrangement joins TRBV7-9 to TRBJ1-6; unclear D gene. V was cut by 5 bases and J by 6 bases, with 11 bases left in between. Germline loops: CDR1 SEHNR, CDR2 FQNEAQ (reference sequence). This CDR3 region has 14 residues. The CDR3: CASSHDSGNSPLHF. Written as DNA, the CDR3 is TGTGCCAGCAGCCACGACTCGGGTAATTCACCCCTCCACTTT.

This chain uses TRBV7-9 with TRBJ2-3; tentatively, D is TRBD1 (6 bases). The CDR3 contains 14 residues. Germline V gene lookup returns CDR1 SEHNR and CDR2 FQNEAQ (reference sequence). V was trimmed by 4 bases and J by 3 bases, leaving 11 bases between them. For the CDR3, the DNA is TGTGCCAGCAGCTCACCAACAGGGACAGATACGCAGTATTTT. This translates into CASSSPTGTDTQYF.

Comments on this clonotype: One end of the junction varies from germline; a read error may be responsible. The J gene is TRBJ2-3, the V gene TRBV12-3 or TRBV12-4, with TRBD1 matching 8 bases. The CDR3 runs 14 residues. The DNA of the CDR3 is TGTGCCAGCAGGTTCGCAGGGGGCACAGATATGCAGTATTTT. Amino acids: CASRFAGGTDMQYF.

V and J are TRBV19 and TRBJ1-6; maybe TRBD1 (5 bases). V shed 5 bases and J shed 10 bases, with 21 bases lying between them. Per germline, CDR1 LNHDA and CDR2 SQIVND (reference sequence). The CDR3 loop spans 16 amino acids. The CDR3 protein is CASSPGGALIRSPLHF. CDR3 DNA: TGTGCCAGTAGTCCCGGGGGTGCCCTCATCAGATCACCCCTCCACTTT.

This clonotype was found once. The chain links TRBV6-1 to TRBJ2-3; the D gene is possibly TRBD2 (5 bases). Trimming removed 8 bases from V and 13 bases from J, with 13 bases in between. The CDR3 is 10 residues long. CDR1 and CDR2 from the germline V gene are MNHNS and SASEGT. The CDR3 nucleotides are TGTGCCAGCGGTACAACCGGGGAGTATTTT. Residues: CASGTTGEYF.

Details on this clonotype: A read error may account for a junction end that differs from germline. CDR3 bases: TGTGCCAGTAGTAAGACAGGGTACAGCACTCAGCCCCAGCATTTT. It specifies CASSKTGYSTQPQHF. The chain carries TRBV19 and TRBJ1-5, with 7 bases identical to TRBD1. This CDR3 is 15 amino acids long. The germline CDR1 and CDR2 sequences are LNHDA and SQIVND (reference sequence).

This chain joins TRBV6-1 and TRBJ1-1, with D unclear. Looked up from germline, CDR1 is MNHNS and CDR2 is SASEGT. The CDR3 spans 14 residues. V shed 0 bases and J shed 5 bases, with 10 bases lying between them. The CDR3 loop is CASSEALGRTEAFF. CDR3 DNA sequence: TGTGCCAGCAGTGAAGCTCTGGGTAGGACTGAAGCTTTCTTT.

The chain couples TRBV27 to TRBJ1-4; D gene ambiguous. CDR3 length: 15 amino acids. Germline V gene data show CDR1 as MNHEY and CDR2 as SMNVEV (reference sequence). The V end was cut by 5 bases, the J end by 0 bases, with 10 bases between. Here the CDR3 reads CASSPLGPTNEKLFF. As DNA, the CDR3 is TGTGCCAGCAGTCCCCTGGGTCCAACTAATGAAAAACTGTTTTTT.

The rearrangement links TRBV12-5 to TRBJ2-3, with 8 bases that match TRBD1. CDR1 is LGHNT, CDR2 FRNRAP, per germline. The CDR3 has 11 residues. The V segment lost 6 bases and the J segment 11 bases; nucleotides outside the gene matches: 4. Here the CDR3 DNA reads TGTGCTAGTGGACGAGGACAGGGGCAGTATTTT. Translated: CASGRGQGQYF.

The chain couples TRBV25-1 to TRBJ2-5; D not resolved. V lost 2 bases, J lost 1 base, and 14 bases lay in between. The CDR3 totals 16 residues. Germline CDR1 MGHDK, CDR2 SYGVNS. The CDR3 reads CASSEPDDQAQETQYF. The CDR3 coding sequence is TGTGCCAGCAGTGAACCCGATGACCAGGCCCAAGAGACCCAGTACTTC.